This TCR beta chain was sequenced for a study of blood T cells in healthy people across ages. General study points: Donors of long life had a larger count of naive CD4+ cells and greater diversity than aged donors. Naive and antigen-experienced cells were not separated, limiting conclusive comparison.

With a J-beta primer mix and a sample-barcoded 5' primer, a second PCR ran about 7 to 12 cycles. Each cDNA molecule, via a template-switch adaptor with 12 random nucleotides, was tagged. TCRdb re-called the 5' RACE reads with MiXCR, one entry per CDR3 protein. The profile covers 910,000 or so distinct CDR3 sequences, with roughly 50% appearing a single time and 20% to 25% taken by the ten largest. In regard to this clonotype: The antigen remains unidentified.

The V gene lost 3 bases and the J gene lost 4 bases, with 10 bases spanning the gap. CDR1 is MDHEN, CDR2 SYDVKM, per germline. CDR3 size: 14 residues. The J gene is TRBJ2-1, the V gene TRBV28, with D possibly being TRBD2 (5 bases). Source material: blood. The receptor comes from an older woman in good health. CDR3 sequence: CASSFWQRYNEQFF. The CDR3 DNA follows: TGTGCCAGCAGTTTCTGGCAGCGGTACAATGAGCAGTTCTTC.